Sequencing of this T cell receptor (beta chain) was carried out in a study of T cells in Graves' hyperthyroidism and ophthalmopathy. A few counts support this clonotype. Amplification of TCR beta CDR3 regions was performed using RNA transcripts as template. When the TCR CDR3 underwent first-round RT-PCR, the HTBI primer set was used. In TCRdb, the multiplex PCR reads were re-called with MiXCR into one record per CDR3 protein. The sample lists under 550,000 distinct CDR3 sequences; about 20% were seen once. The CDR3 has 14 residues. Germline loops: CDR1 SGHRS, CDR2 YFSETQ. Trimming cost V 4 bases and J 0 bases, with 8 bases left between them.

The chain is built from TRBV5-1 and TRBJ2-4; D not resolved. This TCR was sampled from a man between 35 and 55 years old with Graves' ophthalmopathy. The sequenced material came from blood. This CDR3 is CASSPVLAKNIQYF. The CDR3, as DNA: TGCGCCAGCAGCCCCGTCTTAGCCAAAAACATTCAGTACTTC. Supplemented by reference TRBV5-1 and TRBJ2-4, the full variable domain reads KAGVTQTPRYLIKTRGQQVTLSCSPISGHRSVSWYQQTPGQGLQFLFEYFSETQRNKGNFPGRFSGRQFSNSRSEMNVSTLELGDSALYLCASSPVLAKNIQYFGAGTRLSVL.